This T cell receptor beta chain derives from a study of blood T cell repertoires in COVID-19. Study information: The study drew acute and convalescent COVID-19 samples from the United States, Italy and Spain. PBMCs, B-cell-depleted T cells, or T cells were the source of the cDNA or gDNA that made up the material.

How the authors handled the data: Nucleated cell counts were estimated from reference gene primer amplification. Profiled with immunoSEQ multiplex PCR; TCRdb holds only in-frame clones, not every one. The V and J calls and clone size come from that table; D and trimming were worked out from the DNA. This table has roughly 160,000 clones, about 87% appearing once. In germline, CDR1 is SGHKS, CDR2 YYEKEE (reference sequence). Trimming cost V 0 bases and J 0 bases, with 7 bases left between them. The CDR3 runs to 15 residues. This TCR was recovered from a man in his 60s with acute or convalescent COVID-19. This sequence joins TRBV5-5 and TRBJ1-3; D uncertain. Sequenced: peripheral blood. The CDR3 DNA follows: TGTGCCAGCAGCTTGGAACAGAGCTCTGGAAACACCATATATTTT. The encoded protein is CASSLEQSSGNTIYF.